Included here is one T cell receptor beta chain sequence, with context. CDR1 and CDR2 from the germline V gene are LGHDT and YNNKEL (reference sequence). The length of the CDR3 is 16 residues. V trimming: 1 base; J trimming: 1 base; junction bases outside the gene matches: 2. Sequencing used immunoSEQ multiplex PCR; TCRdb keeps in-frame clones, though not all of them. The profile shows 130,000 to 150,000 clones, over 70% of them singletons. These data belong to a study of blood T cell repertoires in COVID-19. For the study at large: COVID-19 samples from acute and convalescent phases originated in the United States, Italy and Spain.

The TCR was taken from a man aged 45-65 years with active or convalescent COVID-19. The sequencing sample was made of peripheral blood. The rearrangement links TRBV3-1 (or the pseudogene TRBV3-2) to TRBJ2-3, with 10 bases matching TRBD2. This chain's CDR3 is CASSQALAGGTDTQYF. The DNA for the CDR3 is TGTGCCAGCAGCCAAGCTCTAGCGGGGGGCACAGATACGCAGTATTTT.